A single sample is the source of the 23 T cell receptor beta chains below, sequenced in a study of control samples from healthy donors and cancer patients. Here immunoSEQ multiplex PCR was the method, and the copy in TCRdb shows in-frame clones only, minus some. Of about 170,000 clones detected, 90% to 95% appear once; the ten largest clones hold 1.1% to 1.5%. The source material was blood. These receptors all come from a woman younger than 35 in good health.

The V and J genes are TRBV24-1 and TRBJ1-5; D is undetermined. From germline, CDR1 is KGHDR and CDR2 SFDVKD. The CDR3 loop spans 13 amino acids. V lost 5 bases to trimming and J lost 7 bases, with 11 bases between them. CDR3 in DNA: TGTGCCACCAGTGCCACCGGCGGGCAGCCCCAGCATTTT. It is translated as CATSATGGQPQHF.

CDR3 protein: CASSFRGEAFF. DNA of the CDR3: TGTGCCAGCAGTTTTAGGGGTGAAGCTTTCTTT. The chain employs TRBV25-1 and TRBJ1-1; weak D call: TRBD1 (5 bases). CDR1 is MGHDK, CDR2 SYGVNS, per germline. The CDR3 loop spans 11 amino acids. V lost 5 bases, J lost 7 bases, and 8 bases lay in between.

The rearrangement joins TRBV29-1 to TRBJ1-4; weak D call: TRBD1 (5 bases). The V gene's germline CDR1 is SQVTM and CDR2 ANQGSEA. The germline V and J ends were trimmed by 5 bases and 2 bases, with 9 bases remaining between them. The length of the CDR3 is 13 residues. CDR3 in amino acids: CSVRGRTNEKLFF. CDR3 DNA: TGCAGCGTTAGGGGCCGGACTAATGAAAAACTGTTTTTT.

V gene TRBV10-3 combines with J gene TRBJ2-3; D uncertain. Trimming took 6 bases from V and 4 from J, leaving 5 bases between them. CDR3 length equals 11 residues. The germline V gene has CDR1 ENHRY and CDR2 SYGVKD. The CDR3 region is CAISDPDTQYF. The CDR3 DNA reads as TGTGCCATCAGCGACCCAGATACGCAGTATTTT.

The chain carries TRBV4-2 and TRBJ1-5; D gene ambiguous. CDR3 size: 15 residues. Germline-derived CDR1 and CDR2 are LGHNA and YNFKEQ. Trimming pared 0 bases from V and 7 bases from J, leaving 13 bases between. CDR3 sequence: CASSQDRRARQPQHF. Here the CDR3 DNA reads TGTGCCAGCAGCCAAGATAGGAGGGCAAGGCAGCCCCAGCATTTT.

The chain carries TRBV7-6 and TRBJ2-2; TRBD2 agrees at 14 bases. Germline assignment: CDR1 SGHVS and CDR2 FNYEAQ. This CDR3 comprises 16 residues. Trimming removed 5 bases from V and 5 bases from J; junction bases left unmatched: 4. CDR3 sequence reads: CASSGTSGGLTGELFF. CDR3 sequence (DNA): TGTGCCAGCAGCGGGACTAGCGGGGGATTAACCGGGGAGCTGTTTTTT.

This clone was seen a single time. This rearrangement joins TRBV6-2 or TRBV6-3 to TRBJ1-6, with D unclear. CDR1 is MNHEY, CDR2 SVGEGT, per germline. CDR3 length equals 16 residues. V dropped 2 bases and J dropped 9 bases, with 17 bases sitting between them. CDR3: CASSYKPFVPVSPLHF. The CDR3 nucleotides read TGTGCCAGCAGTTACAAACCCTTCGTACCTGTTTCACCCCTCCACTTT.

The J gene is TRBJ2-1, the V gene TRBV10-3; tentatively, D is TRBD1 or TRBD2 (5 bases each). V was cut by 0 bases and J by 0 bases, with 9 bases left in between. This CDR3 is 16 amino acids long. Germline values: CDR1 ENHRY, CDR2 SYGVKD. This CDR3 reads CAISESGRNSYNEQFF. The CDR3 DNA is TGTGCCATCAGTGAGTCGGGACGGAACTCCTACAATGAGCAGTTCTTC.

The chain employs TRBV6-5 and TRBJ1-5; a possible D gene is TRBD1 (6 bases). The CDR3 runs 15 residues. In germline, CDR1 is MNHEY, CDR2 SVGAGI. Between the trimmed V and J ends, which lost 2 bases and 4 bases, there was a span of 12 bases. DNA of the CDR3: TGTGCCAGCAGTTACAAGGGAGGGGGAAATCAGCCCCAGCATTTT. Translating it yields CASSYKGGGNQPQHF.

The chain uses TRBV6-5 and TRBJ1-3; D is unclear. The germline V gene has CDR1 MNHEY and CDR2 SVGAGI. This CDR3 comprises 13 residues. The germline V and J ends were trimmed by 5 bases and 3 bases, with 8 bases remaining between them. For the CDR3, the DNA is TGTGCCAGCAGTCTCATCCTTGGAAACACCATATATTTT. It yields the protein CASSLILGNTIYF.

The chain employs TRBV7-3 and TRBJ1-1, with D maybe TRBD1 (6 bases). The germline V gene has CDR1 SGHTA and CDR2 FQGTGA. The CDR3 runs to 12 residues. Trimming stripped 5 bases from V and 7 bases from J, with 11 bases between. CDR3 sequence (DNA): TGTGCCAGCAGCCCCAGGACAGATGAAGCTTTCTTT. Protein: CASSPRTDEAFF.

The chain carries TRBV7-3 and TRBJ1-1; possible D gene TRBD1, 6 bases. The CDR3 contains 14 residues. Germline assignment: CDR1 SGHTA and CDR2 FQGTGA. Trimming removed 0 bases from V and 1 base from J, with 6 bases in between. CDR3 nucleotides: TGTGCCAGCAGCTTAACCAGGGGGAACACTGAAGCTTTCTTT. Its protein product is CASSLTRGNTEAFF.

CDR3 coding DNA: TGTGCCAGCAGCTTAGGCAGGGCGGGTCGGGGTACTGAAGCTTTCTTT. Its translation: CASSLGRAGRGTEAFF. The genes are TRBV7-2 and TRBJ1-1, with D possibly TRBD1 on 5 matching bases. The V gene lost 1 base and the J gene lost 5 bases, with 17 bases spanning the gap. This CDR3 is 16 amino acids long. CDR1 SGHTA and CDR2 FQGNSA come from the germline V gene.

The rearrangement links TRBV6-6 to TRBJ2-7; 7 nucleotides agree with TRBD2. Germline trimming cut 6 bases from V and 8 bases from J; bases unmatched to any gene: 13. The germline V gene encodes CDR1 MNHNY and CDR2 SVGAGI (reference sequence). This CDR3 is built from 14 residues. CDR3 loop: CASRDGSGLRKQYF. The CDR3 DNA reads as TGTGCCAGCAGAGACGGGTCGGGACTACGAAAGCAGTACTTC.

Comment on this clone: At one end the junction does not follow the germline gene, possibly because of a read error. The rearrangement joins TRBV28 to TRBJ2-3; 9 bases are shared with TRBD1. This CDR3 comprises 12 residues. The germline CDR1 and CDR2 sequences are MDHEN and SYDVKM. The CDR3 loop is CASSSEGQGNNF. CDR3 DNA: TGTGCCAGCAGCTCGGAGGGACAGGGAAATAATTTT. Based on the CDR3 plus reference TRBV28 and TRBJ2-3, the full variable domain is DVKVTQSSRYLVKRTGEKVFLECVQDMDHENMFWYRQDPGLGLRLIYFSYDVKMKEKGDIPEGYSVSREKKERFSLILESASTNQTSMYLCASSSEGQGNNFGPGTRLTVL.

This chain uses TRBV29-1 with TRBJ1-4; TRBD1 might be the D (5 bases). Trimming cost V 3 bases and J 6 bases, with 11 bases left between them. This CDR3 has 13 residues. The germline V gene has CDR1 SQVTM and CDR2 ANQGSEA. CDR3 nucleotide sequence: TGCAGCGTTGAGGGGGAAGGCGATGAAAAACTGTTTTTT. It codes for CSVEGEGDEKLFF. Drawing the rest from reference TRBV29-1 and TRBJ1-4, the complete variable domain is SAVISQKPSRDICQRGTSLTIQCQVDSQVTMMFWYRQQPGQSLTLIATANQGSEATYESGFVIDKFPISRPNLTFSTLTVSNMSPEDSSIYLCSVEGEGDEKLFFGSGTQLSVL.

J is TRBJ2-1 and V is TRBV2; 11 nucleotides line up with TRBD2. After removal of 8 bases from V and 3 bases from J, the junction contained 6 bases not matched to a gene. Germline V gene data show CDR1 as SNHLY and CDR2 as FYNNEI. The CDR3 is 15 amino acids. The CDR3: CASSLAGGGYNEQFF. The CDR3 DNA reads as TGTGCCAGCTCCCTAGCGGGAGGTGGCTACAATGAGCAGTTCTTC.

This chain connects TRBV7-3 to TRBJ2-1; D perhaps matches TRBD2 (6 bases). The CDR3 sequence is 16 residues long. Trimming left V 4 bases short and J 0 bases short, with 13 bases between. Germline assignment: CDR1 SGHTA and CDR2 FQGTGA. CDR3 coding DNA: TGTGCCAGCAGCTCAACTAGCTGGGGCTCCTACAATGAGCAGTTCTTC. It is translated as CASSSTSWGSYNEQFF.

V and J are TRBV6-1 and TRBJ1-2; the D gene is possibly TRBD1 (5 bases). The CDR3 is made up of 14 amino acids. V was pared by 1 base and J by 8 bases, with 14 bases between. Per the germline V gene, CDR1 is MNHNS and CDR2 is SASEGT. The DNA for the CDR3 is TGTGCCAGCAGTGAAGGACAGCCCGACCGGGGCTACACCTTC. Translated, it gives CASSEGQPDRGYTF.

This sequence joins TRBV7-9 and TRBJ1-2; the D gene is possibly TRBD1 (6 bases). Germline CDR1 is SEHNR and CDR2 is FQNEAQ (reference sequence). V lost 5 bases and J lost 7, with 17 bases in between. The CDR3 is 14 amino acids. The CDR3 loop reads CASSPSTGNSGYTF. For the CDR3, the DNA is TGTGCCAGCAGCCCGAGTACAGGGAATAGTGGCTACACCTTC.

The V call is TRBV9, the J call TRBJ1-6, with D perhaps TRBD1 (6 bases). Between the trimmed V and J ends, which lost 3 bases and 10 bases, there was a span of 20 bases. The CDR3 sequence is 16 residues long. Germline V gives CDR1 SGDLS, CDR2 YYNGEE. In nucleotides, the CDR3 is TGTGCCAGCAGCGCGAAAAAGGACAGAGTATACTCACCCCTCCACTTT. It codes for CASSAKKDRVYSPLHF.

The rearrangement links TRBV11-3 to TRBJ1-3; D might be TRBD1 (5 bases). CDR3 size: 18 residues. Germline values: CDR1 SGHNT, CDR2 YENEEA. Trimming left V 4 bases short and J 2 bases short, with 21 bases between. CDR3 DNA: TGTGCCAGCAGCTCTCAGACGTTGGCGACAGCGCCTGGAAACACCATATATTTT. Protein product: CASSSQTLATAPGNTIYF.

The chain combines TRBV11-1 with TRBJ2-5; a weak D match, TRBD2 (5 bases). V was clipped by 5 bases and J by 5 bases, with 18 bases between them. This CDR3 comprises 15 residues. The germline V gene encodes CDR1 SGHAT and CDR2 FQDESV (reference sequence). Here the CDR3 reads CASSPEVRERETQYF. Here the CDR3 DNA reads TGTGCCAGCAGCCCGGAGGTGAGGGAGAGGGAGACCCAGTACTTC. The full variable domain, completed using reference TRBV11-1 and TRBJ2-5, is EAEVAQSPRYKITEKSQAVAFWCDPISGHATLYWYRQILGQGPELLVQFQDESVVDDSQLPKDRFSAERLKGVDSTLKIQPAELGDSAMYLCASSPEVRERETQYFGPGTRLLVL.